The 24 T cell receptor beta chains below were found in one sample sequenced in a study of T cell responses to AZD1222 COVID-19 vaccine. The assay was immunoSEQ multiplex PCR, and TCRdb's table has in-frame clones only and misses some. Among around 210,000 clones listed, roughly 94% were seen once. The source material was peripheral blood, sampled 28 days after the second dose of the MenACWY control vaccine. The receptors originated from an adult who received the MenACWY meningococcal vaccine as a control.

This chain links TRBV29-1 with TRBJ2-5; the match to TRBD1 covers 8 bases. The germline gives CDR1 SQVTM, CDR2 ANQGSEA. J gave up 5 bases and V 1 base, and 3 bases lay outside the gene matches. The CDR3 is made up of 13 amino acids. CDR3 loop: CSVEGRGLETQYF. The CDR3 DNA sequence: TGCAGCGTTGAAGGCAGGGGGCTTGAGACCCAGTACTTC.

CDR3: CASSVRGSDQPQHF. CDR3 nucleotide sequence: TGTGCCAGCAGCGTTCGGGGGTCGGATCAGCCCCAGCATTTT. The chain combines TRBV9 with TRBJ1-5, with D possibly being TRBD1 (5 bases). CDR1 and CDR2 from the germline V gene are SGDLS and YYNGEE. Trimming left V 2 bases short and J 5 bases short, with 11 bases between. This CDR3 has 14 residues.

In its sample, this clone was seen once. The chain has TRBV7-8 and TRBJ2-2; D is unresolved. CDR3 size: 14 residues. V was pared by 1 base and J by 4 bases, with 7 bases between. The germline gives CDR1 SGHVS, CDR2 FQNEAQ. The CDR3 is CASSLELRTGELFF. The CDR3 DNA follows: TGTGCCAGCAGCTTAGAGTTGCGCACCGGGGAGCTGTTTTTT. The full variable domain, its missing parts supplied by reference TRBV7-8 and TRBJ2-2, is GAGVSQSPRYKVAKRGQDVALRCDPISGHVSLFWYQQALGQGPEFLTYFQNEAQLDKSGLPSDRFFAERPEGSVSTLKIQRTQQEDSAVYLCASSLELRTGELFFGEGSRLTVL.

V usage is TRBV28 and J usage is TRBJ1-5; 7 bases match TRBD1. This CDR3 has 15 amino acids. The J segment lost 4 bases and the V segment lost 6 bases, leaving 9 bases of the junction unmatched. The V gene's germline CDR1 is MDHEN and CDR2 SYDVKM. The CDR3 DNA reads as TGTGCCAGCAGCGGAGGGGGCTTTTGGAATCAGCCCCAGCATTTT. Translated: CASSGGGFWNQPQHF.

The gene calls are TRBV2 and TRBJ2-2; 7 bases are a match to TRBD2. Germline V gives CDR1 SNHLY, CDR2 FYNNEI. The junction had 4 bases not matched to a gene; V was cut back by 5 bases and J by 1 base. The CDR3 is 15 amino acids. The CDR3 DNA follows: TGTGCCAGCAGTCTTTTAGCGGGGAACACCGGGGAGCTGTTTTTT. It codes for CASSLLAGNTGELFF. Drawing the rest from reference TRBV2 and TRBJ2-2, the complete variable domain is EPEVTQTPSHQVTQMGQEVILRCVPISNHLYFYWYRQILGQKVEFLVSFYNNEISEKSEIFDDQFSVERPDGSNFTLKIRSTKLEDSAMYFCASSLLAGNTGELFFGEGSRLTVL.

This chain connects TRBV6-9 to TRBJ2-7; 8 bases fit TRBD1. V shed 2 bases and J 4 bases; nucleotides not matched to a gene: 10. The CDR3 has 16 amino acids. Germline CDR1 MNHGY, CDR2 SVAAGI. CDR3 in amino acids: CASSYTKRTGSYEQYF. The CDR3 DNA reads TGTGCCAGCAGTTATACCAAACGGACAGGGTCATACGAGCAGTACTTC.

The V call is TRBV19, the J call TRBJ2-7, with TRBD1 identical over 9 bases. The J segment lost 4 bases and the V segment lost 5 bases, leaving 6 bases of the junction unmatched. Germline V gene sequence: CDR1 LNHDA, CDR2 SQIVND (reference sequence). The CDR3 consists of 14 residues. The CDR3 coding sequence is TGTGCCAGTAGTCCGTGGACAGGGGCTTACGAGCAGTACTTC. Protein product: CASSPWTGAYEQYF.

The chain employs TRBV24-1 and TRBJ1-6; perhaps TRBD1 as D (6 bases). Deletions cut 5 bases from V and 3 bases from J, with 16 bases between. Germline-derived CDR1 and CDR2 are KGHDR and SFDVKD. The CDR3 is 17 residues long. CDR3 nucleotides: TGTGCCACCAGTGGCCGAGACAGGCGCTACTATAATTCACCCCTCCACTTT. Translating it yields CATSGRDRRYYNSPLHF.

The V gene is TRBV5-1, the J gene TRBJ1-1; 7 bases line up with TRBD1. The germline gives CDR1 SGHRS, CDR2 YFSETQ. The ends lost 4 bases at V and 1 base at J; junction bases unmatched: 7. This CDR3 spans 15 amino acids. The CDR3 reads CASSLPGQQNTEAFF. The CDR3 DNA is TGCGCCAGCAGCCTACCGGGACAGCAGAACACTGAAGCTTTCTTT.

The CDR3 region has the DNA TGCGCCAGCAGCATCGGGACAGGCTATGGCTACACCTTC. Translated, it gives CASSIGTGYGYTF. This rearrangement joins TRBV5-1 to TRBJ1-2; the match to TRBD1 covers 8 bases. CDR1 is SGHRS, CDR2 YFSETQ, per germline. Trimming at V came to 4 bases and at J to 4 bases, leaving 3 bases not matched to a gene. This CDR3 has 13 residues.

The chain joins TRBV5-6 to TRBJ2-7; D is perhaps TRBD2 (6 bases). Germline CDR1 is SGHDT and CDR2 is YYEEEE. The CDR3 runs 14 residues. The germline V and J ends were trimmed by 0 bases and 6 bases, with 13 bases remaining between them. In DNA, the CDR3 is TGTGCCAGCAGCTTGGGGCGCGGAGCGGGCGAGCAGTACTTC. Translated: CASSLGRGAGEQYF.

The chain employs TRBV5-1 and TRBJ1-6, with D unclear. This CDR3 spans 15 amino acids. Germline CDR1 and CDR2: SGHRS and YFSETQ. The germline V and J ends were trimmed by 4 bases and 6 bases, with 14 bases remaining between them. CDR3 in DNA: TGCGCCAGCAGCGAGGACGGACGCGCTAATTCACCCCTCCACTTT. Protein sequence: CASSEDGRANSPLHF.

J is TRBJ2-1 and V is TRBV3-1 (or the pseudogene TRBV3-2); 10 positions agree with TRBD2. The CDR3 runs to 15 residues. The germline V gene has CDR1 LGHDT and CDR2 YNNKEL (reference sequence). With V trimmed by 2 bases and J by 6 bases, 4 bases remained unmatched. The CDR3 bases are TGTGCCAGCAGCCAATTAGCGGGGGGTTCCAATGAGCAGTTCTTC. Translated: CASSQLAGGSNEQFF.

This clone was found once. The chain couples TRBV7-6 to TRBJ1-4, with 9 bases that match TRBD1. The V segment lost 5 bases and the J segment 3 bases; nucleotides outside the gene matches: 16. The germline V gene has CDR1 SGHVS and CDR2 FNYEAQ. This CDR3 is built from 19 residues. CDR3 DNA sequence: TGTGCCAGCAGCCCATTAGGAAACAGGGGGCGCGTAGCTAATGAAAAACTGTTTTTT. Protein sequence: CASSPLGNRGRVANEKLFF.

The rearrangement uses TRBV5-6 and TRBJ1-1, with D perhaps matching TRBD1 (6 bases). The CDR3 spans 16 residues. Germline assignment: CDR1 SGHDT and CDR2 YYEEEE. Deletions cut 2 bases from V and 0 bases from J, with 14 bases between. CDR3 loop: CASSFRGVGMNTEAFF. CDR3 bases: TGTGCCAGCAGCTTCAGGGGAGTAGGCATGAACACTGAAGCTTTCTTT.

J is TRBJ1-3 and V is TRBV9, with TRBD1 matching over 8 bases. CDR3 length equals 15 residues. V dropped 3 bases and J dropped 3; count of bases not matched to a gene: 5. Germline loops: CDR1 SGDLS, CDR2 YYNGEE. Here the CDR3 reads CASSARTGSGNTIYF. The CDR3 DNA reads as TGTGCCAGCAGCGCCCGGACAGGGAGTGGAAACACCATATATTTT.

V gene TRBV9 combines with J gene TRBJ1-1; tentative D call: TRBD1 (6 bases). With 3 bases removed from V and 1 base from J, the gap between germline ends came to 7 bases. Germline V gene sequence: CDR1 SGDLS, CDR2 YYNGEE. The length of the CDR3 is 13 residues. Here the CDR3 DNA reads TGTGCCAGCAGCGAGGGGGGGAACACTGAAGCTTTCTTT. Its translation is CASSEGGNTEAFF.

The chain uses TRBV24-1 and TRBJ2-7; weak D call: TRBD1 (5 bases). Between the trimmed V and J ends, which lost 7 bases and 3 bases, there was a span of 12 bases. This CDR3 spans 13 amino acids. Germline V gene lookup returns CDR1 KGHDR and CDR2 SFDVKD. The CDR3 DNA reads TGTGCCACCAGCACAGGCCCTCACTACGAGCAGTACTTC. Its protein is CATSTGPHYEQYF.

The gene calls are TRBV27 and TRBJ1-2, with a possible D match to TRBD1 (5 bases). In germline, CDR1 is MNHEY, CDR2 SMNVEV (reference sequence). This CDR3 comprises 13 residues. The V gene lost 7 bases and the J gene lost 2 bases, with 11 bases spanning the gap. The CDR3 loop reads CASKRDVNYGYTF. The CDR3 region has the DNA TGTGCCAGCAAAAGGGACGTAAACTATGGCTACACCTTC.

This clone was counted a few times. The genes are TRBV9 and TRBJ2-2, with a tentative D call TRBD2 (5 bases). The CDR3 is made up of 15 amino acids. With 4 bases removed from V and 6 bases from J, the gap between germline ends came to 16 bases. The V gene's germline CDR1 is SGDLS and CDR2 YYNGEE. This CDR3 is CASSSPGVTAGELFF. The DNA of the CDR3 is TGTGCCAGCAGCTCGCCCGGGGTCACGGCCGGGGAGCTGTTTTTT.

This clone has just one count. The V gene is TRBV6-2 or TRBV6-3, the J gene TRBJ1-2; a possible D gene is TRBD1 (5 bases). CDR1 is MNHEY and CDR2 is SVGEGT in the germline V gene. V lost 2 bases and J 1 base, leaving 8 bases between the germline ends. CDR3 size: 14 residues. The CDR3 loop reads CASSYGAGNYGYTF. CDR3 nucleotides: TGTGCCAGCAGTTACGGGGCGGGTAACTATGGCTACACCTTC.

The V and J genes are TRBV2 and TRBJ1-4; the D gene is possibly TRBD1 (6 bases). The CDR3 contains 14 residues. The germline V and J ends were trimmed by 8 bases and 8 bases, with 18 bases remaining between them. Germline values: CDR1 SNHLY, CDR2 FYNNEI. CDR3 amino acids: CASLRREGEEKLFF. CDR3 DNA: TGTGCCAGCCTCCGAAGGGAGGGGGAGGAAAAACTGTTTTTT.

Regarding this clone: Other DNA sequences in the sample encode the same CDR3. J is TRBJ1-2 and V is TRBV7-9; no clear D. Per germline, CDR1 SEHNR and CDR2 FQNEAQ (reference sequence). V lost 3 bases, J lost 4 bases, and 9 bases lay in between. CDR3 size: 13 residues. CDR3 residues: CASSFTTSYGYTF. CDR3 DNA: TGTGCCAGCAGCTTTACAACCAGCTATGGCTACACCTTC.

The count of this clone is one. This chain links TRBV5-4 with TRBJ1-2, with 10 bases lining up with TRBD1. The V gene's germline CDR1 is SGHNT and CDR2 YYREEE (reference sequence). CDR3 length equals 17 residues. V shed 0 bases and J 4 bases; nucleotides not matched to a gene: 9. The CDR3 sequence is CASSLDPPGTGVYGYTF. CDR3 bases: TGTGCCAGCAGCTTGGACCCCCCCGGGACAGGGGTCTATGGCTACACCTTC.